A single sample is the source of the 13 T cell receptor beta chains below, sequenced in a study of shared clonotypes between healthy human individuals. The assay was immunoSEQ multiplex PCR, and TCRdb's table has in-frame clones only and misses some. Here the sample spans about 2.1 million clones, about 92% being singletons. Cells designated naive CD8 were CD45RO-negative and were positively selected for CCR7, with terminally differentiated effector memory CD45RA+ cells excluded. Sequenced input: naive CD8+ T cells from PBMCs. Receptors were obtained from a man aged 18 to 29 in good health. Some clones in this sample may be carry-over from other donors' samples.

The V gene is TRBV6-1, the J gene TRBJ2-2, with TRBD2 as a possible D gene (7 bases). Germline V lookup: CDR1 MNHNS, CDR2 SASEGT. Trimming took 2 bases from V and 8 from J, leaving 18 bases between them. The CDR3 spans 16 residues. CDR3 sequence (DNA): TGTGCCAGCAGTGAATTTAGGGGGAGGGCCCCTGGGGAGCTGTTTTTT. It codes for CASSEFRGRAPGELFF.

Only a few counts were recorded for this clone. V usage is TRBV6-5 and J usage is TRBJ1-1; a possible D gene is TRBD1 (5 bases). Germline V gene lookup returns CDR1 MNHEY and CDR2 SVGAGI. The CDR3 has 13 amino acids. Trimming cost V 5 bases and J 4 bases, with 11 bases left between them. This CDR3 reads CASSEWQGTEAFF. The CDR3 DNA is TGTGCCAGCAGTGAGTGGCAGGGCACTGAAGCTTTCTTT.

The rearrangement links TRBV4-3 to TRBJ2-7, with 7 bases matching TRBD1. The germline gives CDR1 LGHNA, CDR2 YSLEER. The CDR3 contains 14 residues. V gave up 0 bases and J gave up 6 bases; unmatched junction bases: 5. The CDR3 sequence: CASSQDEGAREQYF. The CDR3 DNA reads TGCGCCAGCAGCCAAGACGAGGGGGCTCGCGAGCAGTACTTC.

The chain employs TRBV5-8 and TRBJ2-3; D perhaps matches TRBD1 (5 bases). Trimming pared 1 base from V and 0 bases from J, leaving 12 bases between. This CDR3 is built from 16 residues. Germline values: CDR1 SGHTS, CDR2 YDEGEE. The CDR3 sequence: CASSLPTASSTDTQYF. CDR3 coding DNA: TGTGCCAGCAGCTTGCCGACAGCTTCTAGCACAGATACGCAGTATTTT.

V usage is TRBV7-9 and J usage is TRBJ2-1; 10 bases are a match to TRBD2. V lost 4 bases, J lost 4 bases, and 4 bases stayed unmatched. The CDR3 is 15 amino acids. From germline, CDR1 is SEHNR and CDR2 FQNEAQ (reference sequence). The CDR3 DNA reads TGTGCCAGCAGCTCATCGGGACTAGCGTACAATGAGCAGTTCTTC. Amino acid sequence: CASSSSGLAYNEQFF.

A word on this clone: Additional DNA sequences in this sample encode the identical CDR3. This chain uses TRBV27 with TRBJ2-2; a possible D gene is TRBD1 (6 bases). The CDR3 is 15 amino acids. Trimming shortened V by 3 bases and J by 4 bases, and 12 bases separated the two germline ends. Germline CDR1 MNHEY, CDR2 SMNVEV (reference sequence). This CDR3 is CASSLGQGITGELFF. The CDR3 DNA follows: TGTGCCAGCAGTTTGGGTCAGGGGATCACCGGGGAGCTGTTTTTT.

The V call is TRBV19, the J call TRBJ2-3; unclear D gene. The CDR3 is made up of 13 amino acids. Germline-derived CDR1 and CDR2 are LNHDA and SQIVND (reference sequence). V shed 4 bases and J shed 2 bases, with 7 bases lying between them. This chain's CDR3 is CASSTRATDTQYF. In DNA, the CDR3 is TGTGCCAGTAGTACTCGGGCCACAGATACGCAGTATTTT.

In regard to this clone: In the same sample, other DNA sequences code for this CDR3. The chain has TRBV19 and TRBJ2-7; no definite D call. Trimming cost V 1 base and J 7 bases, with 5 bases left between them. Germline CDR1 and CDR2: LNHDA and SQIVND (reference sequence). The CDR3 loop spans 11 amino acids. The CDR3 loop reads CASSIGGEQYF. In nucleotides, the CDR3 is TGTGCCAGTAGTATAGGGGGAGAGCAGTACTTC.

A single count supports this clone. CDR3 sequence reads: CASSLTGDLGWTQYF. CDR3 nucleotide sequence: TGTGCCAGCAGCTTAACGGGAGACTTGGGATGGACCCAGTACTTC. The chain links TRBV7-9 to TRBJ2-5; D is possibly TRBD2 (6 bases). Per germline, CDR1 SEHNR and CDR2 FQNEAQ (reference sequence). Trimming shortened V by 2 bases and J by 7 bases, and 17 bases separated the two germline ends. The CDR3 sequence is 15 residues long.

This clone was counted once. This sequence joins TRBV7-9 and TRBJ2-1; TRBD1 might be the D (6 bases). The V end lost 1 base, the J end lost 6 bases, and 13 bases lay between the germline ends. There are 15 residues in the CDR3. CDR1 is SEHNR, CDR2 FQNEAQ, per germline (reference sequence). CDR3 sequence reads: CASSLDPGRGNEQFF. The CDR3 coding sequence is TGTGCCAGCAGCTTAGATCCCGGCAGGGGCAATGAGCAGTTCTTC.

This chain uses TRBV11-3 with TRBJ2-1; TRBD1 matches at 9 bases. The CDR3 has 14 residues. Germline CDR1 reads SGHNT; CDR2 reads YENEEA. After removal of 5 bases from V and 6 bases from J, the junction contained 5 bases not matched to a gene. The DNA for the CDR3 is TGTGCCAGCAGCCTAGGGACAGGGATCAATGAGCAGTTCTTC. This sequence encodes CASSLGTGINEQFF.

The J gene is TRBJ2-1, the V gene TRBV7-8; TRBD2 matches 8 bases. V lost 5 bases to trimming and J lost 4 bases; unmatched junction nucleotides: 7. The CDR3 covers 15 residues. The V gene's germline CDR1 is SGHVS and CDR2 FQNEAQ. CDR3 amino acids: CASSRELADYNEQFF. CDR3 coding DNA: TGTGCCAGCAGCCGAGAACTAGCGGATTACAATGAGCAGTTCTTC.

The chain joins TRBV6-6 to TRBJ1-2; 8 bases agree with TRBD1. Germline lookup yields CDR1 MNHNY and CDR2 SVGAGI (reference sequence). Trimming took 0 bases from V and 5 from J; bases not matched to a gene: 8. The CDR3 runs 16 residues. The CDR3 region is CASSYSGTGLDYGYTF. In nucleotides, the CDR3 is TGTGCCAGCAGTTACTCCGGGACAGGCCTTGATTATGGCTACACCTTC.